This T cell receptor (beta chain) was captured by sequencing in a study of PD-1 blockade in mismatch repair-deficient tumors. Germline CDR1 GTSNPN, CDR2 SVGIG (reference sequence). The V gene lost 3 bases and the J gene lost 8 bases, with 10 bases spanning the gap. This CDR3 has 11 residues. Using immunoSEQ multiplex PCR, the repertoire was profiled, and TCRdb retains in-frame clones only, with some absent. The sample includes some 51,000 clones, more than 65% of them seen just once. The TCR sequence derives from an adult with mismatch repair-deficient cancer. Sequenced here: peripheral blood, sampled roughly 21 weeks after starting pembrolizumab. V gene TRBV30 combines with J gene TRBJ1-1, with D unresolved. CDR3 bases: TGTGCCTGGAGCCCTACACGGGAAGCTTTCTTT. This gives the protein CAWSPTREAFF.